Below are 32 T cell receptor beta chains sequenced from a single sample in a study of cytomegalovirus exposure and HLA in healthy donors. Primers included in the PCR were 60 Vbeta and 13 Jbeta primers. The method was immunoSEQ multiplex PCR; TCRdb's version includes in-frame clones alone and lacks a portion of them. The sample yields 180,000 or so clones, roughly 78% seen once. Sequenced sample: PBMCs. The source of these receptors is a woman under 40 in good health and CMV-seronegative.

The rearrangement links TRBV5-4 to TRBJ1-2; 8 nucleotides align to TRBD1. Germline lookup yields CDR1 SGHNT and CDR2 YYREEE (reference sequence). This CDR3 has 14 amino acids. V shed 4 bases, J shed 3 bases, and the junction held 5 bases outside the gene matches. CDR3 in DNA: TGTGCCAGCAGCCGGCAGGGGGCTGACTATGGCTACACCTTC. Its translation is CASSRQGADYGYTF. The full variable domain, its missing parts supplied by reference TRBV5-4 and TRBJ1-2, is ETGVTQSPTHLIKTRGQQVTLRCSSQSGHNTVSWYQQALGQGPQFIFQYYREEENGRGNFPPRFSGLQFPNYSSELNVNALELDDSALYLCASSRQGADYGYTFGSGTRLTVV.

The rearrangement uses TRBV5-1 and TRBJ2-7; a possible D gene is TRBD1 (5 bases). The germline gives CDR1 SGHRS, CDR2 YFSETQ. Trimming shortened V by 1 base and J by 3 bases, and 14 bases separated the two germline ends. The CDR3 is 15 residues long. For the CDR3, the DNA is TGCGCCAGCAGCTTGAGGGGCGGCACGGACTACGAGCAGTACTTC. Translation gives CASSLRGGTDYEQYF.

The count of this clone is one. V usage is TRBV9 and J usage is TRBJ2-1; 10 nucleotides line up with TRBD2. The V and J ends lost 3 bases and 6 bases, in that order; junction bases with no gene match: 6. Germline values: CDR1 SGDLS, CDR2 YYNGEE. CDR3 length: 15 amino acids. This chain's CDR3 is CASSALAGGLNEQFF. The CDR3, as DNA: TGTGCCAGCAGCGCTTTAGCGGGGGGACTCAATGAGCAGTTCTTC.

The J gene is TRBJ2-2, the V gene TRBV4-2; 7 bases match TRBD1. Germline CDR1 is LGHNA and CDR2 is YNFKEQ. The CDR3 runs to 15 residues. Trimming took 8 bases from V and 6 from J; bases not matched to a gene: 12. The CDR3 region has the DNA TGTGCCAGCGGGCTAGGACAGGCGGTCGCCGGGGAGCTGTTTTTT. Protein product: CASGLGQAVAGELFF.

The gene calls are TRBV30 and TRBJ1-2, with TRBD1 matching over 7 bases. Germline CDR1 is GTSNPN and CDR2 is SVGIG (reference sequence). V lost 0 bases, J lost 6 bases, and 10 bases stayed unmatched. The CDR3 runs 15 residues. The CDR3 here is CAWSVLVEGADGYTF. In DNA form, the CDR3 reads TGTGCCTGGAGTGTACTGGTTGAGGGGGCGGATGGCTACACCTTC.

V is TRBV19 and J is TRBJ2-7; 8 bases are shared with TRBD1. J was trimmed by 1 base and V by 4 bases; bases with no gene match: 3. CDR1 and CDR2 from the germline V gene are LNHDA and SQIVND (reference sequence). This CDR3 spans 14 amino acids. The CDR3 region has the DNA TGTGCCAGTAGTAACAGGGGGGCGTCCTACGAGCAGTACTTC. Protein product: CASSNRGASYEQYF.

The chain is built from TRBV4-2 and TRBJ2-7, with D possibly matching TRBD1 (5 bases). Germline-derived CDR1 and CDR2 are LGHNA and YNFKEQ. V was trimmed by 1 base and J by 3 bases, leaving 7 bases between them. The CDR3 has 13 residues. CDR3 DNA sequence: TGTGCCAGCAGCCAAGGACAGATCTACGAGCAGTACTTC. Translated: CASSQGQIYEQYF.

The rearrangement links TRBV7-2 to TRBJ1-4, with 7 bases lining up with TRBD1. The ends lost 1 base at V and 2 bases at J; junction bases unmatched: 4. The CDR3 sequence is 16 residues long. Germline CDR1 and CDR2: SGHTA and FQGNSA. CDR3 loop: CASSLGQGGTNEKLFF. The CDR3 DNA follows: TGTGCCAGCAGCTTAGGCCAGGGGGGTACTAATGAAAAACTGTTTTTT.

In this sample, this clone turned up a few times. The CDR3 sequence: CASSGGIMGQPQHF. CDR3 nucleotides: TGTGCCAGTAGTGGGGGGATTATGGGTCAGCCCCAGCATTTT. The V call is TRBV19, the J call TRBJ1-5; TRBD1 is a possible D gene (5 bases). Per the germline V gene, CDR1 is LNHDA and CDR2 is SQIVND (reference sequence). This CDR3 region has 14 residues. Trimming removed 5 bases from V and 6 bases from J, with 14 bases in between.

This clone was observed a handful of times. J is TRBJ2-1 and V is TRBV19; 9 nucleotides line up with TRBD1. The CDR3 loop spans 16 amino acids. Per the germline V gene, CDR1 is LNHDA and CDR2 is SQIVND (reference sequence). The trim removed 3 bases at V and 3 bases at J, leaving 6 bases unmatched. The CDR3 region is CASSIPTGGGYNEQFF. In DNA, the CDR3 is TGTGCCAGTAGTATCCCCACAGGGGGCGGCTACAATGAGCAGTTCTTC.

The chain has TRBV21-1 and TRBJ1-5; the table's D gene call, TRBD1, was not cross checked with the DNA. TRBV21-1 is deemed a pseudogene. This CDR3 spans 12 amino acids. CDR3: CASSGDDQPQHF. The CDR3 DNA follows: TGTGCCAGCTCAGGGGATGATCAGCCCCAGCATTTT.

The chain combines TRBV29-1 with TRBJ2-7, with D possibly TRBD1 on 5 matching bases. Trimming removed 6 bases at V and 3 bases at J, with 18 bases between. The CDR3 spans 14 residues. The germline V gene encodes CDR1 SQVTM and CDR2 ANQGSEA. CDR3 sequence: CSVAIQGPNYEQYF. The CDR3 DNA follows: TGCAGCGTCGCCATCCAGGGTCCGAACTACGAGCAGTACTTC.

The sample holds a few counts of this clone. This sequence joins TRBV23-1 and TRBJ2-1; no definite D call. TRBV23-1 is an ORF; its function is uncertain. This CDR3 is 15 amino acids long. Trimming left V 3 bases short and J 3 bases short, with 12 bases between. CDR3 bases: TGCGCCAGCAGTCACGATAGTTTCGTCTACAATGAGCAGTTCTTC. The encoded protein is CASSHDSFVYNEQFF.

V and J are TRBV19 and TRBJ2-1, with D tentatively TRBD2 (6 bases). In germline, CDR1 is LNHDA, CDR2 SQIVND (reference sequence). V gave up 5 bases and J gave up 8 bases, with 16 bases separating them. The CDR3 runs to 14 residues. The CDR3 spells CASSSGGYFDEQFF. CDR3 DNA sequence: TGTGCCAGTAGTTCCGGAGGGTACTTTGATGAGCAGTTCTTC.

The chain joins TRBV9 to TRBJ2-7, with D maybe TRBD2 (6 bases). V was cut by 7 bases and J by 3 bases, with 11 bases left in between. The CDR3 contains 12 residues. Germline values: CDR1 SGDLS, CDR2 YYNGEE. In DNA, the CDR3 is TGTGCCAGCTCTGGCGGGAACTACGAGCAGTACTTC. Its protein product is CASSGGNYEQYF.

This rearrangement joins TRBV23-1 to TRBJ2-7, with D possibly TRBD2 on 5 matching bases. TRBV23-1 falls under the ORF class, with uncertain function. This CDR3 region has 18 residues. With 8 bases removed from V and 0 bases from J, the gap between germline ends came to 26 bases. For the CDR3, the DNA is TGCGCCAGCTCGGCCGGAGGCTTGTCCCCTGAGGGCTCCTACGAGCAGTACTTC. Its protein is CASSAGGLSPEGSYEQYF.

The chain combines TRBV5-4 with TRBJ2-1; no reliable D call. The CDR3 has 15 amino acids. V was shortened by 2 bases and J by 1 base, with 10 bases between the two germline ends. Germline V lookup: CDR1 SGHNT, CDR2 YYREEE (reference sequence). In DNA form, the CDR3 reads TGTGCCAGCAGCTTCGATCCGGTTTCCTACAATGAGCAGTTCTTC. This gives the protein CASSFDPVSYNEQFF.

The gene calls are TRBV2 and TRBJ2-5; D gene unclear. V was cut by 3 bases and J by 1 base, with 9 bases left in between. CDR3 size: 14 residues. Germline V gives CDR1 SNHLY, CDR2 FYNNEI. As DNA, the CDR3 is TGTGCCAGCAGTGACGTTTCAGGCCAAGAGACCCAGTACTTC. Its translation is CASSDVSGQETQYF.

The J gene is TRBJ1-2, the V gene TRBV6-5; D gene ambiguous. CDR3 length equals 14 residues. V was cut by 3 bases and J by 3 bases, with 11 bases left in between. Germline V gene sequence: CDR1 MNHEY, CDR2 SVGAGI. The CDR3 DNA is TGTGCCAGCAGTTATAGCCCCGTAGACTATGGCTACACCTTC. As protein: CASSYSPVDYGYTF.

V usage is TRBV5-1 and J usage is TRBJ1-2; 7 nucleotides agree with TRBD1. Germline CDR1 and CDR2: SGHRS and YFSETQ. The trim removed 0 bases at V and 3 bases at J, leaving 2 bases unmatched. This CDR3 is built from 14 residues. The CDR3 DNA sequence: TGCGCCAGCAGCTTGGAAGGACAGGACTATGGCTACACCTTC. This encodes CASSLEGQDYGYTF.

This clone was detected only a few times. The genes are TRBV11-2 and TRBJ1-5; D might be TRBD1 (5 bases). This CDR3 spans 15 amino acids. Trimming left V 5 bases short and J 4 bases short, with 15 bases between. Germline assignment: CDR1 SGHAT and CDR2 FQNNGV. As DNA, the CDR3 is TGTGCCAGCAGCGCTACCGGACAATTGAATCAGCCCCAGCATTTT. It encodes CASSATGQLNQPQHF.

The gene calls are TRBV30 and TRBJ2-7; no clear D gene. This CDR3 is built from 11 residues. The V end lost 5 bases, the J end lost 10 bases, and 15 bases lay between the germline ends. Germline CDR1 reads GTSNPN; CDR2 reads SVGIG (reference sequence). The CDR3 coding sequence is TGTGCCTGGGAGCTGCGGCGGATTCAGTACTTC. Translated: CAWELRRIQYF. The full variable domain, its missing parts supplied by reference TRBV30 and TRBJ2-7, is SQTIHQWPATLVQPVGSPLSLECTVEGTSNPNLYWYRQAAGRGLQLLFYSVGIGQISSEVPQNLSASRPQDRQFILSSKKLLLSDSGFYLCAWELRRIQYFGPGTRLTVT.

This clone was detected a few times. The chain combines TRBV27 with TRBJ1-1; 10 nucleotides line up with TRBD1. The trim removed 3 bases at V and 12 bases at J, leaving 10 bases unmatched. The germline CDR1 and CDR2 sequences are MNHEY and SMNVEV (reference sequence). The CDR3 runs 14 residues. The chain's CDR3 is CASSFLGTGVGTFF. As DNA, the CDR3 is TGTGCCAGCAGTTTTCTCGGGACAGGGGTAGGAACTTTCTTT.

The chain is built from TRBV6-1 and TRBJ2-7, with TRBD2 identical over 7 bases. The CDR3 totals 16 residues. With 0 bases clipped from V and 6 bases from J, the junction kept 11 bases outside the gene matches. Germline V gives CDR1 MNHNS, CDR2 SASEGT. The DNA of the CDR3 is TGTGCCAGCAGTGAAGCGGATAGGGAGGGACCCCCCGAGCAGTACTTC. Its protein product is CASSEADREGPPEQYF.

The CDR3 is CASSLAGGRGYEQYF. The DNA for the CDR3 is TGTGCCAGCAGCTTGGCCGGGGGGCGCGGGTACGAGCAGTACTTC. The chain is built from TRBV5-6 and TRBJ2-7; D is perhaps TRBD2 (7 bases). Trimming left V 0 bases short and J 4 bases short, with 14 bases between. Germline assignment: CDR1 SGHDT and CDR2 YYEEEE. The CDR3 consists of 15 residues.

The V and J genes are TRBV9 and TRBJ2-2; possibly TRBD1 for D (5 bases). Germline V gene lookup returns CDR1 SGDLS and CDR2 YYNGEE. Trimming pared 3 bases from V and 6 bases from J, leaving 12 bases between. This CDR3 is built from 14 residues. CDR3 sequence reads: CASSARVPSGELFF. The CDR3 DNA reads TGTGCCAGCAGCGCCAGGGTTCCCTCCGGGGAGCTGTTTTTT.

This sequence joins TRBV10-3 and TRBJ2-5, with TRBD2 matching 8 bases. Germline loops: CDR1 ENHRY, CDR2 SYGVKD. V gave up 2 bases and J gave up 3 bases; unmatched junction bases: 2. The CDR3 is made up of 14 amino acids. CDR3 sequence reads: CAISEVGGEETQYF. DNA for the CDR3: TGTGCCATCAGTGAGGTCGGGGGGGAAGAGACCCAGTACTTC.

The CDR3 is CASSPAVSPNYGYTF. In nucleotides, the CDR3 is TGCGCCAGCAGCCCTGCGGTATCCCCTAACTATGGCTACACCTTC. The chain has TRBV4-1 and TRBJ1-2, with D uncertain. Germline loops: CDR1 MGHRA, CDR2 YSYEKL. CDR3 length: 15 residues. V shed 4 bases and J shed 0 bases, with 12 bases lying between them.

For the CDR3, the DNA is TGTGCCAGCAGCCAAAATACAGGGTCTAATTCACCCCTCCACTTT. Encoded protein: CASSQNTGSNSPLHF. This chain uses TRBV4-2 with TRBJ1-6; maybe TRBD1 (6 bases). Germline CDR1 and CDR2: LGHNA and YNFKEQ. This CDR3 is 15 amino acids long. V dropped 2 bases and J dropped 6 bases, with 11 bases sitting between them.

The chain links TRBV30 to TRBJ2-5; D uncertain. CDR3 length equals 11 residues. Trimming took 1 base from V and 7 from J, leaving 7 bases between them. Germline loops: CDR1 GTSNPN, CDR2 SVGIG (reference sequence). DNA for the CDR3: TGTGCCTGGAGTGCCTCCCGGACCCAGTACTTC. Protein sequence: CAWSASRTQYF.

The chain has TRBV6-6 and TRBJ1-1, with 8 bases that match TRBD1. Germline assignment: CDR1 MNHNY and CDR2 SVGAGI (reference sequence). The CDR3 has 14 amino acids. Losses at the gene ends were 6 bases for V and 2 bases for J; bases not matched to a gene: 5. This CDR3 reads CASSNRGANTEAFF. CDR3 nucleotide sequence: TGTGCCAGCAGCAACAGGGGGGCCAACACTGAAGCTTTCTTT.

The chain employs TRBV29-1 and TRBJ2-3; tentatively, D is TRBD1 (6 bases). CDR1 and CDR2 from the germline V gene are SQVTM and ANQGSEA. V lost 3 bases and J 5 bases, leaving 12 bases between the germline ends. This CDR3 is 13 amino acids long. The CDR3 here is CSVDVTGRDTQYF. CDR3 DNA sequence: TGCAGCGTTGATGTCACAGGGAGAGATACGCAGTATTTT.